One sample yielded the 23 T cell receptor beta chains listed below, sequenced in a study of CD8 T cells in ankylosing spondylitis. TCRdb passed the 5' RACE reads through MiXCR, listing each CDR3 protein once. The table has some 290,000 distinct CDR3 sequences, 15% to 20% seen once. The sample taken for sequencing was blood, either unsorted or a sorted T cell fraction (not recorded which). Every receptor here comes from a male donor with ankylosing spondylitis or in good health (not recorded which).

This chain uses TRBV20-1 with TRBJ1-5; D is perhaps TRBD1 (6 bases). The CDR3 has 13 amino acids. Trimming cost V 0 bases and J 9 bases, with 12 bases left between them. Germline values: CDR1 DFQATT, CDR2 SNEGSKA (reference sequence). The CDR3 spells CSARELTGSPQHF. The CDR3 nucleotides read TGCAGTGCTAGAGAGCTAACAGGGTCGCCCCAGCATTTT.

CDR3 sequence reads: CATSRDLAGATDEQFF. CDR3 nucleotide sequence: TGTGCCACCAGCAGAGATCTAGCGGGGGCGACGGATGAGCAGTTCTTC. The chain uses TRBV15 and TRBJ2-1, with TRBD2 identical over 10 bases. The CDR3 consists of 16 residues. V was pared by 0 bases and J by 8 bases, with 7 bases of the junction left unmatched. In germline, CDR1 is LNHNV, CDR2 YYDKDF (reference sequence). The full variable domain, in which reference TRBV15 and TRBJ2-1 provide the parts outside the CDR3, is DAMVIQNPRYQVTQFGKPVTLSCSQTLNHNVMYWYQQKSSQAPKLLFHYYDKDFNNEADTPDNFQSRRPNTSFCFLDIRSPGLGDTAMYLCATSRDLAGATDEQFFGPGTRLTVL.

This clonotype was recorded at least ten times. This sequence joins TRBV6-5 and TRBJ2-3; weak D call: TRBD2 (6 bases). The length of the CDR3 is 19 residues. From germline, CDR1 is MNHEY and CDR2 SVGAGI. V was trimmed by 5 bases and J by 1 base, leaving 25 bases between them. CDR3 DNA: TGTGCCAGCAGTATACTACCTCTGGGAGGAAGTGGTGGCACAGATACGCAGTATTTT. Translation gives CASSILPLGGSGGTDTQYF.

CDR3 in DNA: TGCAGTGCTAGGAGGAGATACACCGGGGAGCTGTTTTTT. Protein sequence: CSARRRYTGELFF. The rearrangement uses TRBV20-1 and TRBJ2-2; D gene ambiguous. The CDR3 totals 13 residues. V lost 3 bases to trimming and J lost 3 bases, with 8 bases between them. Germline V gene data show CDR1 as DFQATT and CDR2 as SNEGSKA (reference sequence).

The rearrangement links TRBV12-3 or TRBV12-4 to TRBJ2-1; TRBD2 agrees at 8 bases. The CDR3 runs to 15 residues. The junction had 6 bases not matched to a gene; V was cut back by 5 bases and J by 3 bases. CDR3 loop: CASSPREGLYNEQFF. The CDR3 DNA reads as TGTGCCAGCAGTCCTCGGGAGGGCCTCTACAATGAGCAGTTCTTC.

This clonotype was recorded a few times. J is TRBJ2-7 and V is TRBV4-1; unclear D gene. The V end was cut by 4 bases, the J end by 2 bases, with 15 bases between. Germline V gives CDR1 MGHRA, CDR2 YSYEKL. The CDR3 runs 15 residues. The chain's CDR3 is CASSPHPGRTYEQYV. Here the CDR3 DNA reads TGCGCCAGCAGCCCCCATCCCGGACGAACCTACGAGCAGTACGTC.

The V call is TRBV24-1, the J call TRBJ2-2; TRBD1 matches 9 bases. The germline V gene encodes CDR1 KGHDR and CDR2 SFDVKD. V trimming: 9 bases; J trimming: 0 bases; junction bases outside the gene matches: 10. The CDR3 is 17 amino acids. The DNA of the CDR3 is TGTGCCACCCGGGGGACAGGGTCCCCTTCGAACACCGGGGAGCTGTTTTTT. Translation: CATRGTGSPSNTGELFF.

The J gene is TRBJ1-3, the V gene TRBV5-1; 7 bases are a match to TRBD1. V shed 4 bases, J shed 2 bases, and the junction held 12 bases outside the gene matches. CDR3 length equals 17 residues. CDR1 is SGHRS, CDR2 YFSETQ, per germline. The CDR3 sequence: CASSPLLSGTAGNTIYF. The CDR3 coding sequence is TGCGCCAGCAGCCCGCTCCTTTCCGGGACAGCTGGAAACACCATATATTTT.

The gene calls are TRBV6-1 and TRBJ1-3; a possible D gene is TRBD1 (5 bases). The CDR3 is 14 residues long. Between the trimmed V and J ends, which lost 1 base and 2 bases, there was a span of 6 bases. Germline assignment: CDR1 MNHNS and CDR2 SASEGT. The CDR3 bases are TGTGCCAGCAGTGAAGGGGGGACTGGAAACACCATATATTTT. Amino acids: CASSEGGTGNTIYF.

The CDR3 DNA reads TGTGCCAGCAGTCCCGGGGACAGAAGCCAAGAGACCCAGTACTTC. Its translation is CASSPGDRSQETQYF. This sequence joins TRBV12-3 or TRBV12-4 and TRBJ2-5; TRBD1 agrees at 7 bases. There are 15 residues in the CDR3. The V and J ends lost 5 bases and 1 base, in that order; junction bases with no gene match: 7.

This clonotype was detected a few times. The chain joins TRBV27 to TRBJ2-1, with 10 bases aligning to TRBD2. Germline assignment: CDR1 MNHEY and CDR2 SMNVEV (reference sequence). The V and J ends lost 8 bases and 3 bases, in that order; junction bases with no gene match: 13. This CDR3 contains 17 residues. In DNA, the CDR3 is TGTGCCAGCCAACCGGTCCCGGCTAGCGGGAGCTACAATGAGCAGTTCTTC. Its translation is CASQPVPASGSYNEQFF.

This clonotype has at least ten counts. J is TRBJ2-3 and V is TRBV5-5; 7 bases are shared with TRBD2. The CDR3 contains 17 residues. Germline V gene data show CDR1 as SGHKS and CDR2 as YYEKEE (reference sequence). V gave up 0 bases and J gave up 5 bases; unmatched junction bases: 12. CDR3 coding DNA: TGTGCCAGCAGCTTGGGCGGGAGCATAGATTGGGGAGATACGCAGTATTTT. Protein sequence: CASSLGGSIDWGDTQYF.

This clonotype showed up just a few times. V usage is TRBV29-1 and J usage is TRBJ2-1; tentative D call: TRBD1 (6 bases). CDR1 SQVTM and CDR2 ANQGSEA come from the germline V gene. The CDR3 runs to 11 residues. DNA of the CDR3: TGCAGTGGACAGATCTACAATGAGCAGTTCTTC. Its protein is CSGQIYNEQFF.

This clonotype occurred a few times. This chain uses TRBV27 with TRBJ2-1; 14 positions match TRBD2. The CDR3 has 15 residues. Germline V gene lookup returns CDR1 MNHEY and CDR2 SMNVEV (reference sequence). Trimming removed 6 bases from V and 10 bases from J; junction bases left unmatched: 8. Here the CDR3 DNA reads TGTGCCAGCAGCCAGACTAGCGGGGGGGCAAGGGAGCAGTTCTTC. Encoded protein: CASSQTSGGAREQFF.

This clonotype was seen more than once but under ten times. The chain has TRBV20-1 and TRBJ1-2; 7 nucleotides agree with TRBD1. Germline CDR1 reads DFQATT; CDR2 reads SNEGSKA (reference sequence). The CDR3 consists of 13 residues. V dropped 3 bases and J dropped 2; count of bases not matched to a gene: 3. CDR3 nucleotide sequence: TGCAGTGCTAGGGGACAGCGCAACTATGGCTACACCTTC. Protein sequence: CSARGQRNYGYTF.

The V gene is TRBV20-1, the J gene TRBJ2-3; tentative D call: TRBD2 (7 bases). Germline V gene lookup returns CDR1 DFQATT and CDR2 SNEGSKA (reference sequence). This CDR3 region has 14 residues. V shed 4 bases and J shed 2 bases, with 13 bases lying between them. This chain's CDR3 is CSAMRGTSTDTQYF. In nucleotides, the CDR3 is TGCAGTGCTATGCGGGGGACATCCACAGATACGCAGTATTTT.

The gene calls are TRBV29-1 and TRBJ2-3, with D perhaps matching TRBD2 (6 bases). This CDR3 is 14 amino acids long. CDR1 and CDR2 from the germline V gene are SQVTM and ANQGSEA. The V end lost 5 bases, the J end lost 1 base, and 13 bases lay between the germline ends. The DNA of the CDR3 is TGCAGCGTTTCCCCGCGGAGGGGCACAGATACGCAGTATTTT. This codes for CSVSPRRGTDTQYF.

This clonotype was detected only once. The chain couples TRBV10-2 to TRBJ2-3, with 10 positions matching TRBD2. The germline gives CDR1 WSHSY, CDR2 SAAADI. Trimming removed 4 bases from V and 4 bases from J; junction bases left unmatched: 8. This CDR3 has 16 amino acids. CDR3 in amino acids: CASSVKRGGRSDTQYF. CDR3 in DNA: TGCGCCAGCAGTGTAAAGCGGGGGGGCCGGTCAGATACGCAGTATTTT.

This clonotype was seen at least ten times. V usage is TRBV12-3 or TRBV12-4 and J usage is TRBJ2-3; no definite D call. V lost 6 bases to trimming and J lost 4 bases, with 11 bases between them. The CDR3 consists of 13 residues. CDR3 DNA sequence: TGTGCCAGCAGCCTGGGTATTCCAGATACGCAGTATTTT. Its translation is CASSLGIPDTQYF.

V usage is TRBV12-3 or TRBV12-4 and J usage is TRBJ1-5; D uncertain. Trimming pared 0 bases from V and 9 bases from J, leaving 9 bases between. The length of the CDR3 is 13 residues. The CDR3 sequence is CASSLARSGPQHF. The CDR3 DNA reads as TGTGCCAGCAGTTTAGCGAGGAGTGGGCCCCAGCATTTT.

The rearrangement links TRBV15 to TRBJ1-5, with D possibly matching TRBD1 (6 bases). This CDR3 comprises 17 residues. V shed 1 base and J shed 0 bases, with 13 bases lying between them. CDR1 is LNHNV, CDR2 YYDKDF, per germline (reference sequence). In nucleotides, the CDR3 is TGTGCCACCAGCAGAGTTATCGGCAGGGGTAGCAATCAGCCCCAGCATTTT. It yields the protein CATSRVIGRGSNQPQHF. The full variable domain, rest sourced from reference TRBV15 and TRBJ1-5, is DAMVIQNPRYQVTQFGKPVTLSCSQTLNHNVMYWYQQKSSQAPKLLFHYYDKDFNNEADTPDNFQSRRPNTSFCFLDIRSPGLGDTAMYLCATSRVIGRGSNQPQHFGDGTRLSIL.

This clonotype was recorded a few times. The chain is built from TRBV3-1 and TRBJ1-6; TRBD1 is a possible D gene (5 bases). Germline V gives CDR1 LGHDT, CDR2 YNNKEL (reference sequence). CDR3 length equals 14 residues. V was cut by 1 base and J by 9 bases, with 10 bases left in between. Written as DNA, the CDR3 is TGTGCCAGCAGCCAAGGGGGGGTTGGTTCACCCCTCCACTTT. Its protein is CASSQGGVGSPLHF.

The genes are TRBV20-1 and TRBJ2-5, with D possibly matching TRBD2 (6 bases). Deletions cut 6 bases from V and 2 bases from J, with 16 bases between. CDR1 and CDR2 (germline): DFQATT, SNEGSKA (reference sequence). The CDR3 contains 14 residues. CDR3 in amino acids: CSAPARGIQETQYF. CDR3 coding DNA: TGCAGTGCCCCAGCCCGCGGGATTCAAGAGACCCAGTACTTC.